A single sample gave rise to the 17 T cell receptor beta chains below, sequenced in a study of OX40 agonist ivuxolimab in advanced cancers. The repertoire was sequenced with immunoSEQ multiplex PCR; TCRdb's copy has only in-frame clones and lacks some. Of approximately 21,000 clones in the sample, approximately 80% are singletons; the top ten hold around 31%. Material: CD4+ or CD8+ T cells sorted from blood, obtained in a trial of the OX40 agonist ivuxolimab. Receptors were obtained from an adult with an advanced solid tumor such as melanoma, head and neck, liver or kidney cancer.

The chain couples TRBV28 to TRBJ1-4; 7 nucleotides match TRBD1. The germline CDR1 and CDR2 sequences are MDHEN and SYDVKM. The CDR3 length is 14 residues. The junction had 6 bases not matched to a gene; V was cut back by 4 bases and J by 7 bases. CDR3 in DNA: TGTGCCAGCAGTTCTTACAGGGGTAGTGAAAAACTGTTTTTT. Protein product: CASSSYRGSEKLFF.

V is TRBV5-1 and J is TRBJ1-6, with D unresolved. The CDR3 covers 13 residues. Germline lookup yields CDR1 SGHRS and CDR2 YFSETQ. Trimming shortened V by 3 bases and J by 5 bases, and 6 bases separated the two germline ends. The CDR3, as DNA: TGCGCCAGCAGCTGGATAGATAATTCACCCCTCCACTTT. This codes for CASSWIDNSPLHF.

The chain links TRBV30 to TRBJ2-1; perhaps TRBD2 as D (5 bases). This CDR3 comprises 14 residues. Germline values: CDR1 GTSNPN, CDR2 SVGIG (reference sequence). Trimming shortened V by 1 base and J by 5 bases, and 12 bases separated the two germline ends. DNA of the CDR3: TGTGCCTGGAGTGCCGGGATTAGCAACAATGAGCAGTTCTTC. It is translated as CAWSAGISNNEQFF. The whole variable domain, remainder taken from reference TRBV30 and TRBJ2-1, is SQTIHQWPATLVQPVGSPLSLECTVEGTSNPNLYWYRQAAGRGLQLLFYSVGIGQISSEVPQNLSASRPQDRQFILSSKKLLLSDSGFYLCAWSAGISNNEQFFGPGTRLTVL.

V usage is TRBV19 and J usage is TRBJ1-2, with D possibly matching TRBD1 (6 bases). The germline V gene encodes CDR1 LNHDA and CDR2 SQIVND (reference sequence). Trimming pared 5 bases from V and 6 bases from J, leaving 16 bases between. CDR3 length: 14 amino acids. The CDR3 DNA is TGTGCCAGTAGTTCCCGGACAGCAGGAGATGGCTACACCTTC. Translating gives CASSSRTAGDGYTF.

CDR3 bases: TGTGCCAGCAGCGAGCCGCGAGAGGGGGATTCGGGCGATGAGCAGTTCTTC. Residues: CASSEPREGDSGDEQFF. The V call is TRBV9, the J call TRBJ2-1; tentative D call: TRBD1 (6 bases). V was pared by 3 bases and J by 8 bases, with 24 bases between. The CDR3 is 17 residues long. Per the germline V gene, CDR1 is SGDLS and CDR2 is YYNGEE.

The chain is built from TRBV30 and TRBJ1-1; a weak D match, TRBD1 (6 bases). Germline assignment: CDR1 GTSNPN and CDR2 SVGIG (reference sequence). Deletions cut 6 bases from V and 5 bases from J, with 19 bases between. The CDR3 loop spans 14 amino acids. The CDR3 spells CACSNQGFSTEAFF. The CDR3 region has the DNA TGTGCCTGTAGTAATCAGGGGTTTTCGACTGAAGCTTTCTTT. Drawing the rest from reference TRBV30 and TRBJ1-1, the complete variable domain is SQTIHQWPATLVQPVGSPLSLECTVEGTSNPNLYWYRQAAGRGLQLLFYSVGIGQISSEVPQNLSASRPQDRQFILSSKKLLLSDSGFYLCACSNQGFSTEAFFGQGTRLTVV.

The genes are TRBV5-1 and TRBJ2-2; the match to TRBD1 covers 7 bases. This CDR3 contains 14 residues. Unmatched junction bases numbered 4, after V lost 4 bases and J lost 4 bases. CDR1 is SGHRS and CDR2 is YFSETQ in the germline V gene. The DNA of the CDR3 is TGCGCCAGCAGCAGAACAGGGGTCACCGGGGAGCTGTTTTTT. Protein sequence: CASSRTGVTGELFF.

There are a few counts of this clone. This sequence joins TRBV30 and TRBJ1-1; D is unclear. CDR1 and CDR2 (germline): GTSNPN, SVGIG (reference sequence). The CDR3 is made up of 13 amino acids. With 3 bases removed from V and 4 bases from J, the gap between germline ends came to 12 bases. The CDR3 DNA sequence: TGTGCCTGGAGCCGGCAGGTAGGCACTGAAGCTTTCTTT. Its protein is CAWSRQVGTEAFF.

The chain carries TRBV15 and TRBJ1-2; D remains ambiguous. Germline CDR1 reads LNHNV; CDR2 reads YYDKDF (reference sequence). Trimming pared 3 bases from V and 4 bases from J, leaving 12 bases between. The CDR3 is 14 residues long. The CDR3 bases are TGTGCCACCAGCAGCCTAGAGTTCCCCTATGGCTACACCTTC. Translated, it gives CATSSLEFPYGYTF.

The chain recombines TRBV6-5 with TRBJ1-2; a weak D match, TRBD1 (6 bases). Germline CDR1 is MNHEY and CDR2 is SVGAGI. V lost 0 bases to trimming and J lost 6 bases, with 14 bases between them. CDR3 length: 15 amino acids. The CDR3 DNA follows: TGTGCCAGCAGTTACTCGATGGGGCAGGGGAATGGCTACACCTTC. As protein: CASSYSMGQGNGYTF.

The chain couples TRBV27 to TRBJ1-6; TRBD1 might be the D (5 bases). V gave up 5 bases and J gave up 0 bases, with 23 bases separating them. Germline values: CDR1 MNHEY, CDR2 SMNVEV (reference sequence). The CDR3 loop spans 20 amino acids. The CDR3 protein is CASSPLGDGAQSSYNSPLHF. The DNA of the CDR3 is TGTGCCAGCAGTCCATTGGGGGACGGAGCGCAGAGCTCCTATAATTCACCCCTCCACTTT.

V gene TRBV28 combines with J gene TRBJ2-1, with no clear D. Trimming took 8 bases from V and 4 from J, leaving 21 bases between them. There are 16 residues in the CDR3. The V gene's germline CDR1 is MDHEN and CDR2 SYDVKM. CDR3 protein: CASVKSRRGRYNEQFF. The CDR3 DNA reads as TGTGCCAGCGTTAAATCGCGGCGCGGCCGTTACAATGAGCAGTTCTTC.

This chain uses TRBV19 with TRBJ1-5, with D perhaps matching TRBD1 (6 bases). Trimming removed 4 bases at V and 4 bases at J, with 11 bases between. The CDR3 spans 14 residues. The V gene's germline CDR1 is LNHDA and CDR2 SQIVND (reference sequence). The CDR3 spells CASSSRGGNQPQHF. The DNA for the CDR3 is TGTGCCAGTAGTAGTAGGGGGGGTAATCAGCCCCAGCATTTT.

The chain links TRBV30 to TRBJ1-2; 7 bases align to TRBD1. Germline trimming cut 1 base from V and 7 bases from J; bases unmatched to any gene: 9. CDR1 is GTSNPN, CDR2 SVGIG, per germline (reference sequence). This CDR3 is 14 amino acids long. The CDR3 loop reads CAWSGTGTFPGYTF. DNA for the CDR3: TGTGCCTGGAGTGGGACAGGTACTTTTCCTGGCTACACCTTC.

The chain is built from TRBV19 and TRBJ2-7; D gene ambiguous. Germline loops: CDR1 LNHDA, CDR2 SQIVND (reference sequence). Trimming cost V 5 bases and J 0 bases, with 14 bases left between them. The CDR3 is made up of 15 amino acids. The CDR3 protein is CASSDTTLVSYEQYF. The DNA for the CDR3 is TGTGCCAGTAGTGACACGACCCTGGTCTCCTACGAGCAGTACTTC.

The chain has TRBV15 and TRBJ1-2; possibly TRBD1 for D (5 bases). V dropped 5 bases and J dropped 4 bases, with 14 bases sitting between them. The CDR3 sequence is 14 residues long. CDR1 and CDR2 (germline): LNHNV, YYDKDF (reference sequence). The CDR3 here is CATSPDRGGYGYTF. The CDR3 bases are TGTGCCACCAGCCCCGACCGGGGCGGCTATGGCTACACCTTC.

This clone counts as medium-sized. The V call is TRBV30, the J call TRBJ2-7; 12 nucleotides align to TRBD2. With 5 bases clipped from V and 4 bases from J, the junction kept 6 bases outside the gene matches. The CDR3 is made up of 14 amino acids. The germline V gene encodes CDR1 GTSNPN and CDR2 SVGIG (reference sequence). The CDR3: CAWSAGLAGYEQYF. In DNA, the CDR3 is TGTGCCTGGTCTGCCGGACTAGCGGGATACGAGCAGTACTTC.